The source of this T cell receptor beta chain is a study of blood T cell repertoires in COVID-19. As for the study in general: The origin of the acute and convalescent COVID-19 samples was the United States, Italy and Spain. The analysed material was cDNA or gDNA that came from T cells, B-cell-depleted T cells, or PBMCs.

In the authors' workflow: Estimated nucleated cell counts came from reference gene primer amplification. TCRdb's copy holds only in-frame clones and misses some; the assay was immunoSEQ multiplex PCR. V and J calls and clone size are those listed in that table; D and trimming were worked out from the DNA. In the table there are 200,000 to 300,000 clones, about 87% of which are singletons. The CDR3 is 16 residues long. The V gene's germline CDR1 is SGDLS and CDR2 YYNGEE. J lost 2 bases, V lost 3 bases, and 8 bases had no gene match. Sample: peripheral blood. The chain combines TRBV9 with TRBJ2-3; 8 bases fit TRBD2. The receptor's source is a man in his 60s who had recovered from COVID-19. CDR3 sequence: CASSATSAGYTDTQYF. In DNA form, the CDR3 reads TGTGCCAGCAGCGCGACTAGCGCCGGGTACACAGATACGCAGTATTTT. The entire variable domain, with the rest obtained from reference TRBV9 and TRBJ2-3, is as follows: DSGVTQTPKHLITATGQRVTLRCSPRSGDLSVYWYQQSLDQGLQFLIQYYNGEERAKGNILERFSAQQFPDLHSELNLSSLELGDSALYFCASSATSAGYTDTQYFGPGTRLTVL.